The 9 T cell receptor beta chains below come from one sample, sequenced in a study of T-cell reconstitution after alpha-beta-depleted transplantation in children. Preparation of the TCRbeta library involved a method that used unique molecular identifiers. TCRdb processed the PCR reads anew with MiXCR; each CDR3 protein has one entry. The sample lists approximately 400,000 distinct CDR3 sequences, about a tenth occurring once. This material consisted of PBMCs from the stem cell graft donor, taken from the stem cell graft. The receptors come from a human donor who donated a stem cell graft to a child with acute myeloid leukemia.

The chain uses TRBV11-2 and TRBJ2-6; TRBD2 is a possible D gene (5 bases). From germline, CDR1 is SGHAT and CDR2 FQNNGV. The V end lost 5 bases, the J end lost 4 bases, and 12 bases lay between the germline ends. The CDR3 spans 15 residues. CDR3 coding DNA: TGTGCCAGCAGCCGGCGGGCGGCAGGGGCCAACGTCCTGACTTTC. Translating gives CASSRRAAGANVLTF.

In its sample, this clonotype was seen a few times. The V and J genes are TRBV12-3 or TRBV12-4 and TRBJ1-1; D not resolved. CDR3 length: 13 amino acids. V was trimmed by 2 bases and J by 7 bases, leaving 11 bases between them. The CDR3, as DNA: TGTGCCAGCAGTTTATCTCGGTTAGTTGAAGCTTTCTTT. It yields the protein CASSLSRLVEAFF.

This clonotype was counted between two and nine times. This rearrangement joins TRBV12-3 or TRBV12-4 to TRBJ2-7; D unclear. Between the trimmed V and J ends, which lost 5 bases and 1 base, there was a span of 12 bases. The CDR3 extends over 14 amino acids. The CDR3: CASSQRYKSYEQYF. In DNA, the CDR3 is TGTGCCAGCAGTCAGAGATACAAGTCCTACGAGCAGTACTTC.

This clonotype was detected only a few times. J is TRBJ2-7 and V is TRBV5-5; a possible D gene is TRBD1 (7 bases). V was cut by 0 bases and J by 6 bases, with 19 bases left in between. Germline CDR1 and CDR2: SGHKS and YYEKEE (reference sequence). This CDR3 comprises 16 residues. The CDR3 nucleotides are TGTGCCAGCAGCTTGGTGGGGACAGCGGGTCACCGCGAGCAGTACTTC. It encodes CASSLVGTAGHREQYF. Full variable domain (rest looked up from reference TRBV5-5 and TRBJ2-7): DAGVTQSPTHLIKTRGQQVTLRCSPISGHKSVSWYQQVLGQGPQFIFQYYEKEERGRGNFPDRFSARQFPNYSSELNVNALLLGDSALYLCASSLVGTAGHREQYFGPGTRLTVT.

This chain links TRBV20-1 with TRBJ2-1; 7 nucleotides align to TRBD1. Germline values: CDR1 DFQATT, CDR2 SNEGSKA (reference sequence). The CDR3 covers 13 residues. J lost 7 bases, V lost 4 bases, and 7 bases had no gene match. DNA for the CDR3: TGCAGTGCTACCTCGGACAGGTTGAATGAGCAGTTCTTC. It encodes CSATSDRLNEQFF.

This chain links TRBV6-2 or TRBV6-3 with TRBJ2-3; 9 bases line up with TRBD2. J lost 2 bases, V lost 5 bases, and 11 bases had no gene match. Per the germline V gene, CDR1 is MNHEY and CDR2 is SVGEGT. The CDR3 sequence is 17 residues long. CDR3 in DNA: TGTGCCAGCAGTCGGCGAGACAGCGGGGGGTCCACAGATACGCAGTATTTT. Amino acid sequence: CASSRRDSGGSTDTQYF.

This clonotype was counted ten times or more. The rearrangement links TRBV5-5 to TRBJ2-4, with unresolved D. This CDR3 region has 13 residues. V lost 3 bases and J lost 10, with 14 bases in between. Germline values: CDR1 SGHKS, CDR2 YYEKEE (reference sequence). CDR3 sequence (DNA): TGTGCCAGCAGCTGGGGAAGTGAAGGAATTCAGTACTTC. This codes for CASSWGSEGIQYF.

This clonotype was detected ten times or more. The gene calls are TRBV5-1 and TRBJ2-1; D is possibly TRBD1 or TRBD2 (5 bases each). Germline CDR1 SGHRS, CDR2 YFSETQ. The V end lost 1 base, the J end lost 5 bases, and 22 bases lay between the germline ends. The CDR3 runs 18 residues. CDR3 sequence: CASSLLSPGPDRNNEQFF. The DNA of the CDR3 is TGCGCCAGCAGCTTGCTCTCCCCGGGGCCTGACAGAAACAATGAGCAGTTCTTC.

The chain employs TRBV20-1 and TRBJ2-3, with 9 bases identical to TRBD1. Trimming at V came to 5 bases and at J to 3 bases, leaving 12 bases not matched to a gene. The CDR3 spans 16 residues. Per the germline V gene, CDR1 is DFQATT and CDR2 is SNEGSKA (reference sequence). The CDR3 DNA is TGCAGTGCTCAGACTCCGGGACAGGGTGGTACAGATACGCAGTATTTT. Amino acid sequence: CSAQTPGQGGTDTQYF.